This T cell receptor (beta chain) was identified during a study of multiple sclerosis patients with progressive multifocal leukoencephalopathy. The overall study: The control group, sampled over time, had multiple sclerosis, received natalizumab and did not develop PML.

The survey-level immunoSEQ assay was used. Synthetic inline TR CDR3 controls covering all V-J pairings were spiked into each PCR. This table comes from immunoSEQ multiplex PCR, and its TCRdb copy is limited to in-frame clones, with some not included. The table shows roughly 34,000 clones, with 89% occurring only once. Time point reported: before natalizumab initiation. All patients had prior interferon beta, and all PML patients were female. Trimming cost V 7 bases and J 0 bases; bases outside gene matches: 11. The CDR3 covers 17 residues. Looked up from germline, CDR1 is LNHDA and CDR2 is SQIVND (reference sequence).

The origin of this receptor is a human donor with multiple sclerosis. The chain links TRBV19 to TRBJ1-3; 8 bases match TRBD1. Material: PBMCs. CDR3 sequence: CASMLANRGASGNTIYF. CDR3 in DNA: TGTGCCAGTATGCTTGCGAACAGGGGGGCCTCTGGAAACACCATATATTTT.